Below are 18 T cell receptor beta chains sequenced from a single sample in a study of blood T cells in healthy people across ages. The use of a sample-barcoded 5' primer and a J-beta primer mix characterized a second PCR of about 6 to 11 cycles. TCRdb itself ran the 5' RACE reads through MiXCR, one entry per CDR3 protein. In the table there are roughly 650,000 distinct CDR3 sequences, 32% of which are singletons. The source material was blood. These receptors came from an elderly woman in good health.

The J gene is TRBJ2-1, the V gene TRBV9; the D is unclear. The DNA matches TRBJ2-7 better at its end, which makes the J call doubtful. This CDR3 has 13 amino acids. CDR1 is SGDLS and CDR2 is YYNGEE in the germline V gene. The CDR3 is CASSDSVYDEQYF. DNA for the CDR3: TGTGCCAGCAGTGACTCCGTCTACGATGAGCAGTACTTC.

This rearrangement joins TRBV4-2 to TRBJ1-5; D is undetermined. Germline loops: CDR1 LGHNA, CDR2 YNFKEQ. The CDR3 runs 16 residues. V was shortened by 0 bases and J by 1 base, with 10 bases between the two germline ends. The DNA for the CDR3 is TGTGCCAGCAGCCAAGACCGGGGTCTAAGCAATCAGCCCCAGCATTTT. Encoded protein: CASSQDRGLSNQPQHF.

This clonotype was recorded many times. The chain has TRBV7-2 and TRBJ1-4, with 9 bases that match TRBD1. The CDR3 totals 15 residues. Germline values: CDR1 SGHTA, CDR2 FQGNSA. The J segment lost 7 bases and the V segment lost 1 base, leaving 4 bases of the junction unmatched. The CDR3 reads CASSLGDRDREKLFF. The CDR3 nucleotides are TGTGCCAGCAGCTTAGGGGACAGGGATCGTGAAAAACTGTTTTTT.

This rearrangement joins TRBV30 to TRBJ1-2; D not certain. Germline CDR1 reads GTSNPN; CDR2 reads SVGIG (reference sequence). V dropped 2 bases and J dropped 0 bases, with 16 bases sitting between them. The CDR3 contains 16 residues. CDR3 nucleotide sequence: TGTGCCTGGAGTCCCCTGTCGGGGAGAACTAACTATGGCTACACCTTC. This sequence encodes CAWSPLSGRTNYGYTF.

This clonotype was counted at least ten times. V is TRBV5-1 and J is TRBJ2-5; perhaps D is TRBD1 or TRBD2 (5 bases each). CDR1 is SGHRS, CDR2 YFSETQ, per germline. The CDR3 sequence is 16 residues long. Trimming took off 5 bases at V and 7 bases at J, with 24 bases between the two ends. This CDR3 is CASRSPGQGSRGTQYF. The CDR3 DNA reads TGCGCCAGCAGGTCCCCTGGGCAGGGAAGTCGGGGGACCCAGTACTTC.

This clonotype has a handful of counts. The genes are TRBV4-1 and TRBJ2-2, with 9 bases identical to TRBD1. Germline trimming cut 1 base from V and 8 bases from J; bases unmatched to any gene: 8. The CDR3 covers 16 residues. The germline CDR1 and CDR2 sequences are MGHRA and YSYEKL. DNA for the CDR3: TGCGCCAGCAGCCAAGTTCCCGGGACAGGGTCTGGGGAGCTGTTTTTT. Amino acids: CASSQVPGTGSGELFF.

This clonotype has ten or more counts. This sequence joins TRBV7-9 and TRBJ1-2; D is unclear. In germline, CDR1 is SEHNR, CDR2 FQNEAQ (reference sequence). Trimming pared 1 base from V and 0 bases from J, leaving 6 bases between. CDR3 size: 14 residues. Written as DNA, the CDR3 is TGTGCCAGCAGCTTAGAGACCACTAACTATGGCTACACCTTC. Amino acid sequence: CASSLETTNYGYTF.

This clonotype was observed a few times. This rearrangement joins TRBV5-1 to TRBJ1-4; D might be TRBD1 (6 bases). Trimming removed 5 bases from V and 7 bases from J, with 12 bases in between. In germline, CDR1 is SGHRS, CDR2 YFSETQ. The CDR3 totals 13 residues. The CDR3 nucleotides are TGCGCCAGCAGTACTCTAGGGGGTGAAAAACTGTTTTTT. As protein: CASSTLGGEKLFF.

This clonotype showed up many times. The chain links TRBV4-3 to TRBJ2-3, with 8 bases lining up with TRBD2. Looked up from germline, CDR1 is LGHNA and CDR2 is YSLEER. CDR3 length equals 16 residues. Germline trimming cut 4 bases from V and 1 base from J; bases unmatched to any gene: 7. The CDR3 region is CASSPTGAGGTDTQYF. DNA of the CDR3: TGCGCCAGCAGCCCGACGGGAGCGGGGGGCACAGATACGCAGTATTTT.

The V and J genes are TRBV3-1 and TRBJ2-5; TRBD1 or TRBD2 may be the D gene (5 bases each). The CDR3 is 15 residues long. The germline CDR1 and CDR2 sequences are LGHDT and YNNKEL (reference sequence). V was shortened by 4 bases and J by 11 bases, with 23 bases between the two germline ends. The CDR3 protein is CASSLTRGTVSEQYF. Here the CDR3 DNA reads TGTGCCAGCAGCCTTACCCGAGGGACGGTTAGTGAGCAGTACTTC.

The CDR3 loop is CASSRGSGGATDTQYF. CDR3 coding DNA: TGTGCCAGCTCACGGGGGAGCGGGGGAGCCACAGATACGCAGTATTTT. The chain carries TRBV18 and TRBJ2-3, with 8 bases lining up with TRBD2. V dropped 4 bases and J dropped 2; count of bases not matched to a gene: 8. Germline V lookup: CDR1 KGHSH, CDR2 LQKENI. The CDR3 extends over 16 amino acids.

In regard to this clonotype: A much bigger clone sits one base away, suggesting this may be a read error. V gene TRBV5-4 combines with J gene TRBJ2-4, with D possibly being TRBD2 (6 bases). With the DNA end fitting TRBJ2-5 better, the J assignment may be wrong. CDR3 size: 14 residues. Per the germline V gene, CDR1 is SGHNT and CDR2 is YYREEE (reference sequence). CDR3 protein: CACSLMGGGETQYF. Written as DNA, the CDR3 is TGTGCCTGCAGCTTGATGGGGGGTGGGGAGACCCAGTACTTC.

This clonotype showed up just a few times. The chain couples TRBV29-1 to TRBJ1-1; 9 bases match TRBD1. V lost 7 bases and J lost 4; bases outside the gene matches: 7. In germline, CDR1 is SQVTM, CDR2 ANQGSEA. The CDR3 spans 13 residues. The CDR3 region has the DNA TGCAGCGCCCGGGACAGGGCAGGCACTGAAGCTTTCTTT. This codes for CSARDRAGTEAFF.

The gene calls are TRBV28 and TRBJ2-5, with D tentatively TRBD2 (5 bases). The better agreement between TRBJ2-7 and the DNA end casts doubt on the J call. The CDR3 spans 16 residues. Germline V gene sequence: CDR1 MDHEN, CDR2 SYDVKM. CDR3 in DNA: TGTGCCAGCAGGACCGGGGTGGGCCGAGGGTTCCACGAGCAGTACTTC. It specifies CASRTGVGRGFHEQYF.

The rearrangement joins TRBV28 to TRBJ1-5; maybe TRBD1 (5 bases). V was pared by 10 bases and J by 2 bases, with 15 bases between. The germline CDR1 and CDR2 sequences are MDHEN and SYDVKM. The CDR3 consists of 14 residues. As DNA, the CDR3 is TGTGCCACCGCGGACATCAGGGGCAATCAGCCCCAGCATTTT. Protein product: CATADIRGNQPQHF.

This clonotype was detected only once. The V and J genes are TRBV3-1 and TRBJ1-1; a possible D gene is TRBD1 (5 bases). CDR3 length: 13 residues. Germline loops: CDR1 LGHDT, CDR2 YNNKEL (reference sequence). V shed 0 bases and J shed 9 bases, with 11 bases lying between them. The CDR3 nucleotides read TGTGCCAGCAGCCAAGAACGGGGGTCGAAAGCTTTCTTT. Translated: CASSQERGSKAFF.

This clonotype came up many times. The rearrangement joins TRBV28 to TRBJ2-7; 8 bases are a match to TRBD1. Germline V gene data show CDR1 as MDHEN and CDR2 as SYDVKM. The CDR3 totals 14 residues. Germline trimming cut 4 bases from V and 5 bases from J; bases unmatched to any gene: 7. The CDR3 region has the DNA TGTGCCAGCAGTTCCGGACAGGGAAAACACGAGCAGTACTTC. This translates into CASSSGQGKHEQYF.

This clonotype was counted a few times. V and J are TRBV3-1 and TRBJ1-1, with unresolved D. This CDR3 has 13 amino acids. The V gene lost 3 bases and the J gene lost 5 bases, with 10 bases spanning the gap. CDR1 is LGHDT and CDR2 is YNNKEL in the germline V gene (reference sequence). The CDR3: CASSHDVVTEAFF. The CDR3 nucleotides read TGTGCCAGCAGCCATGACGTGGTGACTGAAGCTTTCTTT.